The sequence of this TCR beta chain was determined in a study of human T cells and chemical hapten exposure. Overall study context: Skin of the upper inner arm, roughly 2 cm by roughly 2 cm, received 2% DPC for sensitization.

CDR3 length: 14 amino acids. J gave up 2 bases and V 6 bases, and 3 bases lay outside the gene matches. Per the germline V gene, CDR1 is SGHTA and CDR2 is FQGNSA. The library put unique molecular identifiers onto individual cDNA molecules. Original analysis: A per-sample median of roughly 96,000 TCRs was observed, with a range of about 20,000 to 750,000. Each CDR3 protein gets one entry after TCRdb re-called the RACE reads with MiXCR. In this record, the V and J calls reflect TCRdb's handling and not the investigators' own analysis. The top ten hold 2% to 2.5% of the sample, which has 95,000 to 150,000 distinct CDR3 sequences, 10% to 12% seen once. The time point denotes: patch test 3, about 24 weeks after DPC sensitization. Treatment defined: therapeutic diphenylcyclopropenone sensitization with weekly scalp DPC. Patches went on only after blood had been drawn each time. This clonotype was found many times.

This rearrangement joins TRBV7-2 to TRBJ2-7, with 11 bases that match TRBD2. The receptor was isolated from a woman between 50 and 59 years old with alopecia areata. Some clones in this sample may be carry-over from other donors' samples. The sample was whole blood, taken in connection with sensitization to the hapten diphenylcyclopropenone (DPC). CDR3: CASRKLAGAYEQYF. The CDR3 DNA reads TGTGCCAGCAGAAAACTAGCGGGGGCCTACGAGCAGTACTTC.